The entry below describes one T cell receptor beta chain. This record comes from a study of blood T cell repertoires in COVID-19. About the research overall: The United States, Italy and Spain supplied acute and convalescent COVID-19 samples.

Germline trimming cut 8 bases from V and 3 bases from J; bases unmatched to any gene: 12. The germline V gene has CDR1 MGHDK and CDR2 SYGVNS. CDR3 length equals 15 residues. Produced via immunoSEQ multiplex PCR; TCRdb's table is partial and in-frame only. The sample has 35,000 to 45,000 clones, about 89% seen once. The material sequenced was peripheral blood. The chain joins TRBV25-1 to TRBJ1-1, with TRBD1 matching over 7 bases. The TCR originated in a human donor in a cohort sampled during active COVID-19. CDR3 region: CASRDDREEYTEAFF. CDR3 bases: TGTGCCAGCCGGGACGACAGGGAAGAGTACACTGAAGCTTTCTTT.